The 14 T cell receptor beta chains below come from one sample, sequenced in a study of T-cell memory formation after mild COVID-19. TCRdb processed the 5' RACE reads anew with MiXCR; each CDR3 protein has one entry. The table has roughly 240,000 distinct CDR3 sequences, under 20% seen once. Specimen: PBMCs or a T cell subset sorted from them (not recorded which). The receptors were gathered from a man aged 18 to 30 who had mild COVID-19 (a few samples of this study predate the infection). Cell type and time point are not known.

The table lists this clonotype with many counts. CDR3 coding DNA: TGCAGTGCCGGGACAGGGAACGGGGAGCTGTTTTTT. This sequence encodes CSAGTGNGELFF. The chain uses TRBV29-1 and TRBJ2-2; 9 bases match TRBD1. CDR3 size: 12 residues. The germline CDR1 and CDR2 sequences are SQVTM and ANQGSEA.

V gene TRBV7-3 combines with J gene TRBJ2-2; D ambiguous. The ends were cut back, 3 bases at V and 6 bases at J, with 11 bases in the middle. The CDR3 is 14 residues long. Per the germline V gene, CDR1 is SGHTA and CDR2 is FQGTGA. CDR3 coding DNA: TGTGCCAGCAGCTTCTACGGTGGCCCCGGGGAGCTGTTTTTT. Translating gives CASSFYGGPGELFF.

This clonotype was recorded at least ten times. The rearrangement links TRBV4-3 to TRBJ1-5; 8 nucleotides align to TRBD1. The junction had 13 bases not matched to a gene; V was cut back by 4 bases and J by 2 bases. The germline CDR1 and CDR2 sequences are LGHNA and YSLEER. The CDR3 loop spans 18 amino acids. CDR3 in DNA: TGCGCCAGCAGCCTGAGTTGGGGCCCGGACAGGGGCAATCAGCCCCAGCATTTT. Translation gives CASSLSWGPDRGNQPQHF.

There are a few counts of this clonotype. The rearrangement links TRBV3-2 to TRBJ1-2. TRBV3-2 is a pseudogene locus. The CDR3 extends over 13 amino acids. CDR3 DNA sequence: TGTGCCAGCAGCGGGATCGCTAGATATGGCTACACCTTC. Its translation: CASSGIARYGYTF.

The chain joins TRBV4-3 to TRBJ2-3; TRBD1 is a possible D gene (5 bases). Trimming pared 6 bases from V and 4 bases from J, leaving 32 bases between. This CDR3 spans 20 amino acids. From germline, CDR1 is LGHNA and CDR2 YSLEER. CDR3 amino acids: CASSRGIYSSSGFLPDTQYF. In nucleotides, the CDR3 is TGCGCCAGCAGTCGAGGTATATACTCCTCGTCAGGGTTTCTACCAGATACGCAGTATTTT.

This chain joins TRBV7-8 and TRBJ2-2, with TRBD1 identical over 7 bases. V lost 4 bases to trimming and J lost 4 bases; unmatched junction nucleotides: 6. CDR3 length: 15 residues. Germline V gene data show CDR1 as SGHVS and CDR2 as FQNEAQ. In DNA form, the CDR3 reads TGTGCCAGCAGCTCCGCAGGGGGAAGCACCGGGGAGCTGTTTTTT. Its protein is CASSSAGGSTGELFF.

V and J are TRBV12-3 or TRBV12-4 and TRBJ1-2; maybe TRBD1 (6 bases). The CDR3 spans 14 residues. V lost 6 bases and J 5 bases, leaving 16 bases between the germline ends. CDR3 residues: CASSPQHRVYGYTF. The CDR3 DNA sequence: TGTGCCAGCAGCCCTCAACACAGGGTATATGGCTACACCTTC.

This clonotype occurred many times. The genes are TRBV5-1 and TRBJ2-7; 9 bases match TRBD1. The ends lost 1 base at V and 1 base at J; junction bases unmatched: 3. Germline-derived CDR1 and CDR2 are SGHRS and YFSETQ. This CDR3 has 15 amino acids. The DNA for the CDR3 is TGCGCCAGCAGCTTGTTGGGACAGGGATCCTACGAGCAGTACTTC. The encoded protein is CASSLLGQGSYEQYF.

This sequence joins TRBV5-1 and TRBJ2-1, with 13 bases aligning to TRBD2. The CDR3 is made up of 15 amino acids. Trimming cost V 5 bases and J 9 bases; bases outside gene matches: 8. Germline CDR1 and CDR2: SGHRS and YFSETQ. The CDR3 loop is CASRQTSGGAGEQFF. The CDR3 DNA is TGCGCCAGCAGGCAAACTAGCGGGGGGGCTGGTGAGCAGTTCTTC.

There are a few counts of this clonotype. The V call is TRBV7-2, the J call TRBJ1-5; no firm D call. The CDR3 contains 13 residues. The germline V and J ends were trimmed by 4 bases and 5 bases, with 9 bases remaining between them. The germline V gene encodes CDR1 SGHTA and CDR2 FQGNSA. This chain's CDR3 is CASSSSGDQPQHF. The DNA for the CDR3 is TGTGCCAGCAGCTCATCGGGAGATCAGCCCCAGCATTTT.

The J gene is TRBJ2-7, the V gene TRBV6-5; a weak D match, TRBD2 (6 bases). The V and J ends lost 5 bases and 2 bases respectively, with 16 bases between them. Germline V CDR1 and CDR2: MNHEY, SVGAGI. The CDR3 extends over 15 amino acids. CDR3 DNA sequence: TGTGCCAGCAGTCCGGGAGAAGGGGTACCCTACGAGCAGTACTTC. Encoded protein: CASSPGEGVPYEQYF.

The chain couples TRBV6-4 to TRBJ2-1; TRBD2 matches at 10 bases. Per germline, CDR1 MRHNA and CDR2 SNTAGT. The CDR3 length is 15 residues. J lost 8 bases, V lost 3 bases, and 7 bases had no gene match. The CDR3 nucleotides read TGTGCCAGCAGTGAGAGCGGGGGGGCCCGCGATGAGCAGTTCTTC. Amino acid sequence: CASSESGGARDEQFF.

The CDR3: CASSGAGATDTQYF. Written as DNA, the CDR3 is TGTGCCTCCTCGGGGGCCGGGGCCACAGATACGCAGTATTTT. The rearrangement links TRBV10-3 to TRBJ2-3; D is possibly TRBD1 or TRBD2 (6 bases each). The CDR3 runs to 14 residues. The V gene's germline CDR1 is ENHRY and CDR2 SYGVKD. Trimming took off 11 bases at V and 2 bases at J, with 17 bases between the two ends.

This clonotype was recorded a few times. This chain links TRBV20-1 with TRBJ1-2; weak D call: TRBD1 (6 bases). The length of the CDR3 is 14 residues. Trimming removed 0 bases from V and 4 bases from J, with 12 bases in between. Germline V CDR1 and CDR2: DFQATT, SNEGSKA (reference sequence). CDR3: CSARDLGGGYGYTF. CDR3 bases: TGCAGTGCTAGAGATCTGGGGGGCGGCTATGGCTACACCTTC.